This is a list of T cell receptor beta chains from one sample in a study of cytomegalovirus exposure and HLA in healthy donors. Profiled with immunoSEQ multiplex PCR; TCRdb holds only in-frame clones, not every one. The sample has some 130,000 clones, around 80% seen once. Sequenced sample: PBMCs. The receptor set was obtained from a man in his thirties or forties in good health and CMV-seropositive. The CDR3 runs from the conserved cysteine through the conserved F or W. The order of the fields is D gene, J gene, V gene, clone size, CDR3 protein, CDR3 DNA. D genes are given only for firm matches. A clone size is listed for some rows: how often the clone was seen (once, few, many), or a class if it is expanded.

d_gene: -
j_gene: TRBJ1-1
v_gene: TRBV5-1
abundance: -
CDR3aa: CASSSGVGTEAFF
CDR3nt: TGCGCCAGCAGCTCCGGGGTGGGCACTGAAGCTTTCTTT

d_gene: -
j_gene: TRBJ1-2
v_gene: TRBV6-1
abundance: -
CDR3aa: CASSELETGNYGYTF
CDR3nt: TGTGCCAGCAGTGAATTAGAAACGGGTAACTATGGCTACACCTTC

d_gene: TRBD1
j_gene: TRBJ1-2
v_gene: TRBV30
abundance: few
CDR3aa: CAHSDRAYGYTF
CDR3nt: TGTGCCCACTCAGACAGGGCCTATGGCTACACCTTC

d_gene: TRBD1
j_gene: TRBJ1-2
v_gene: TRBV5-4
abundance: -
CDR3aa: CASSSPGQGAGGYTF
CDR3nt: TGTGCCAGCAGCTCTCCAGGGCAGGGGGCTGGTGGCTACACCTTC

d_gene: TRBD1
j_gene: TRBJ1-2
v_gene: TRBV7-6
abundance: -
CDR3aa: CASSLAAGGDGYTF
CDR3nt: TGTGCCAGCAGCTTAGCGGCAGGGGGAGACGGCTACACCTTC

d_gene: TRBD1
j_gene: TRBJ2-3
v_gene: TRBV27
abundance: -
CDR3aa: CASSFQGAQYF
CDR3nt: TGTGCCAGCAGTTTTCAGGGGGCACAGTATTTT

d_gene: -
j_gene: TRBJ1-1
v_gene: TRBV11-2
abundance: -
CDR3aa: CASSFFTGTEAFF
CDR3nt: TGTGCCAGCAGCTTCTTTACAGGAACTGAAGCTTTCTTT

d_gene: TRBD2
j_gene: TRBJ2-1
v_gene: TRBV2
abundance: -
CDR3aa: CASRYNSGVGLEQFF
CDR3nt: TGTGCCAGCCGTTACAACAGCGGGGTTGGATTGGAGCAGTTCTTC

d_gene: TRBD2
j_gene: TRBJ2-5
v_gene: TRBV9
abundance: -
CDR3aa: CASSVDNGRGETQYF
CDR3nt: TGTGCCAGCAGCGTAGATAACGGGAGGGGAGAGACCCAGTACTTC

d_gene: TRBD2
j_gene: TRBJ2-1
v_gene: TRBV27
abundance: few
CDR3aa: CASRPGTSGDNEQFF
CDR3nt: TGTGCCAGCAGACCCGGGACTAGCGGCGACAATGAGCAGTTCTTC

d_gene: -
j_gene: TRBJ1-2
v_gene: TRBV6-5
abundance: -
CDR3aa: CASSLHTNYGYTF
CDR3nt: TGTGCCAGCAGTTTACATACTAACTATGGCTACACCTTC

d_gene: TRBD1
j_gene: TRBJ2-7
v_gene: TRBV4-1
abundance: -
CDR3aa: CASSRQGQGAGEQYF
CDR3nt: TGCGCCAGCAGCCGGCAAGGACAGGGGGCCGGCGAGCAGTACTTC

d_gene: -
j_gene: TRBJ2-5
v_gene: TRBV4-3
abundance: -
CDR3aa: CASSRSGGDQETQYF
CDR3nt: TGCGCCAGCAGCCGCTCCGGGGGAGACCAAGAGACCCAGTACTTC

d_gene: TRBD2
j_gene: TRBJ2-1
v_gene: TRBV19
abundance: -
CDR3aa: CASSRGGLGDEQFF
CDR3nt: TGTGCCAGTAGCCGCGGGGGTCTGGGGGATGAGCAGTTCTTC

d_gene: TRBD1
j_gene: TRBJ2-1
v_gene: TRBV6-1
abundance: -
CDR3aa: CASGQGAVYNEQFF
CDR3nt: TGTGCCAGCGGACAGGGGGCGGTCTACAATGAGCAGTTCTTC

d_gene: TRBD1
j_gene: TRBJ1-1
v_gene: TRBV2
abundance: -
CDR3aa: CASSRTGGSVNTEAFF
CDR3nt: TGTGCCAGCAGCAGGACAGGGGGCTCGGTGAACACTGAAGCTTTCTTT

d_gene: -
j_gene: TRBJ2-3
v_gene: TRBV2
abundance: -
CDR3aa: CASSDPGTDTQYF
CDR3nt: TGTGCCAGCAGTGATCCGGGCACAGATACGCAGTATTTT

d_gene: TRBD1
j_gene: TRBJ2-6
v_gene: TRBV27
abundance: -
CDR3aa: CASSYHKWTGGAWANVLTF
CDR3nt: TGTGCCAGCAGTTACCATAAGTGGACAGGGGGAGCGTGGGCCAACGTCCTGACTTTC

d_gene: -
j_gene: TRBJ2-7
v_gene: TRBV7-3
abundance: -
CDR3aa: CASSLLAGPYEQYF
CDR3nt: TGTGCCAGCAGCTTACTTGCGGGTCCCTACGAGCAGTACTTC

d_gene: TRBD2
j_gene: TRBJ2-7
v_gene: TRBV11-2
abundance: -
CDR3aa: CASSQIAGGPHEQYF
CDR3nt: TGTGCCAGCAGCCAGATAGCGGGAGGCCCCCACGAGCAGTACTTC